This TCR beta chain was found in a study of blood T cells in healthy people across ages. Findings and caveats of the study: As age increased, TCR beta diversity per million T cells fell in a roughly linear fashion.

This clonotype was observed a few times. Its matching antigen is unknown. J lost 5 bases, V lost 4 bases, and 8 bases had no gene match. There are 15 residues in the CDR3. Germline lookup yields CDR1 LGHDT and CDR2 YNNKEL (reference sequence). Through a sample-barcoded 5' primer and a J-beta primer mix, a second PCR was run for roughly 6 to 12 cycles. The yield of each sample was at least 3 million CDR3-containing paired-end reads. Via MiXCR, TCRdb re-called the 5' RACE reads, giving one row per CDR3 protein. The table records fewer than 900,000 distinct CDR3 sequences, roughly 45% of them present only once. The donors, all healthy, were Caucasians living in Russia, aged about 6 to 100. A minimum of 7 million PBMCs was isolated per sample.

This TCR came from a woman aged 60-70 years in good health. This chain links TRBV3-1 with TRBJ1-1; 9 bases are a match to TRBD1. The sample comprised blood. The CDR3 region has the DNA TGTGCCAGCAGCCCGACTAGGACAGGGGTAACTGAAGCTTTCTTT. It codes for CASSPTRTGVTEAFF.